Presented here are 5 T cell receptor beta chains from one specimen sequenced in a study of OX40 agonist ivuxolimab in advanced cancers. Sequencing was performed with immunoSEQ multiplex PCR; in TCRdb, only in-frame clones are kept and a portion is missing. Among 50,000 or so clones, around four fifths were seen once, and the ten largest hold around 12%. The input for sequencing was CD4+ or CD8+ T cells sorted from blood, taken in a trial of the OX40 agonist ivuxolimab. Every receptor here comes from an adult with an advanced solid tumor such as melanoma, head and neck, liver or kidney cancer.

The chain uses TRBV7-9 and TRBJ2-5; a possible D gene is TRBD2 (7 bases). CDR1 and CDR2 from the germline V gene are SEHNR and FQNEAQ (reference sequence). There are 13 residues in the CDR3. V shed 5 bases and J shed 8 bases, with 15 bases lying between them. CDR3 sequence (DNA): TGTGCCAGCAGCGACGGGGGGCTCGTTACCCAGTACTTC. Its translation is CASSDGGLVTQYF. The full variable domain, with the rest looked up from reference TRBV7-9 and TRBJ2-5, is DTGVSQNPRHKITKRGQNVTFRCDPISEHNRLYWYRQTLGQGPEFLTYFQNEAQLEKSRLLSDRFSAERPKGSFSTLEIQRTEQGDSAMYLCASSDGGLVTQYFGPGTRLLVL.

This chain links TRBV7-2 with TRBJ1-2; no definite D call. The CDR3 sequence is 14 residues long. Deletions cut 2 bases from V and 2 bases from J, with 9 bases between. The germline V gene has CDR1 SGHTA and CDR2 FQGNSA. CDR3 protein: CASSLSLGNYGYTF. DNA of the CDR3: TGTGCCAGCAGCTTATCACTGGGAAACTATGGCTACACCTTC.

V and J are TRBV6-1 and TRBJ2-1; no clear D. This CDR3 has 13 residues. Trimming pared 6 bases from V and 0 bases from J, leaving 6 bases between. CDR1 is MNHNS, CDR2 SASEGT, per germline. This chain's CDR3 is CASSASSYNEQFF. The CDR3 DNA is TGTGCCAGCAGCGCGAGCTCCTACAATGAGCAGTTCTTC.

J is TRBJ1-1 and V is TRBV18, with D unresolved. Germline loops: CDR1 KGHSH, CDR2 LQKENI. This CDR3 comprises 13 residues. With 2 bases removed from V and 1 base from J, the gap between germline ends came to 5 bases. The CDR3 DNA is TGTGCCAGCTCACCAAGAGGGAACACTGAAGCTTTCTTT. Its protein is CASSPRGNTEAFF.

CDR3 loop: CASSIGPEAFF. CDR3 nucleotides: TGTGCCAGTAGTATAGGACCGGAAGCTTTCTTT. The V call is TRBV19, the J call TRBJ1-1; D is unclear. Deletions cut 1 base from V and 8 bases from J, with 5 bases between. Germline CDR1 reads LNHDA; CDR2 reads SQIVND (reference sequence). The length of the CDR3 is 11 residues.